This T cell receptor beta chain was retrieved from a study of T cell repertoires in cytomegalovirus infection. Study-level findings and limits: What dominated the ex vivo response were HLA-C-restricted CMV-specific TCR beta clonotypes.

This CDR3 contains 18 residues. Trimming removed 4 bases at V and 0 bases at J, with 16 bases between. Each CDR3 protein gets one entry after TCRdb re-called the reads with MiXCR. The sample includes about 500,000 distinct CDR3 sequences, 25% to 35% of them seen just once. This clonotype has just a few counts. The target antigen is unknown. The V and J genes are TRBV12-3 or TRBV12-4 and TRBJ2-6, with D possibly being TRBD1 (5 bases). The source was cultured PBMCs, collected from culture after CMV antigen stimulation. The clonotype originates from a human donor in good health (CMV status not recorded). Some clones in this sample may be carry-over from other donors' samples. The CDR3 DNA is TGTGCCAGCAGTTCGCTCTTAGGGGCCAACTCTGGGGCCAACGTCCTGACTTTC. Its translation is CASSSLLGANSGANVLTF.